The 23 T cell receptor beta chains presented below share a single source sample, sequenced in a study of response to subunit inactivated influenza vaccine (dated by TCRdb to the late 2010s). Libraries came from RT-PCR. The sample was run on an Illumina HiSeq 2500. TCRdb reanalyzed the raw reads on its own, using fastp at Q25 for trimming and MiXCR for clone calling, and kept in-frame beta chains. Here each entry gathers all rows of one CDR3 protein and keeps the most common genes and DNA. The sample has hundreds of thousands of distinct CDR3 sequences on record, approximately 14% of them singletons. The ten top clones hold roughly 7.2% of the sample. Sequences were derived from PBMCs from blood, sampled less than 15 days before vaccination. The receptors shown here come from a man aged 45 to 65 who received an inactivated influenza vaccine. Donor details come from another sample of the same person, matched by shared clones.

The CDR3 nucleotides are TGTGCCAGCAGCCTCCGGACTAGCGGGGGTGCATACAATGAGCAGTTCTTC. It specifies CASSLRTSGGAYNEQFF. This chain joins TRBV9 and TRBJ2-1; TRBD2 matches at 13 bases. V was pared by 4 bases and J by 4 bases, with 8 bases of the junction left unmatched. From germline, CDR1 is SGDLS and CDR2 YYNGEE. The length of the CDR3 is 17 residues.

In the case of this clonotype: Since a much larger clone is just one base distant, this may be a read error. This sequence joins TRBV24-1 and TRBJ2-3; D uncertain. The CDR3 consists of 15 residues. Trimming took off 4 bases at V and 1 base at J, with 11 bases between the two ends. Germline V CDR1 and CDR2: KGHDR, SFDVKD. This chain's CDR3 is CATSDPKQGTDTQYF. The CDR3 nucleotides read TGTGCCACCAGTGACCCTAAGCAGGGCACAGATACGCAGTATTTT.

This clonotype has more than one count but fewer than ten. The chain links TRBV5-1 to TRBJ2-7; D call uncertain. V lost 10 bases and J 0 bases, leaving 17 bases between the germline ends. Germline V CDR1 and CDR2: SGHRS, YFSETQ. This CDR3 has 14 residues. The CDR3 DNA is TGCGCCTGCAAGACGGGCCCGGACTCCTACGAGCAGTACTTC. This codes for CACKTGPDSYEQYF.

The CDR3 DNA sequence: TGTGCCTGGAGTCTGGGGCAGTACCAAGAGACCCAGTACTTC. This codes for CAWSLGQYQETQYF. The chain links TRBV30 to TRBJ2-5, with TRBD1 as a possible D gene (5 bases). CDR3 size: 14 residues. Trimming took 2 bases from V and 0 from J, leaving 10 bases between them. Germline values: CDR1 GTSNPN, CDR2 SVGIG (reference sequence).

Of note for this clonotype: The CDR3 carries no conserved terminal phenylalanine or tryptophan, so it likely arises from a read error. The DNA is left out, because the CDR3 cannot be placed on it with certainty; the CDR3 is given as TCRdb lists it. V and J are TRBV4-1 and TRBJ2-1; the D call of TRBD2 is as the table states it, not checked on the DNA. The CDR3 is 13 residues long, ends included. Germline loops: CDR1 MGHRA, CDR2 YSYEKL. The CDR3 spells CASSPQLAGVILI.

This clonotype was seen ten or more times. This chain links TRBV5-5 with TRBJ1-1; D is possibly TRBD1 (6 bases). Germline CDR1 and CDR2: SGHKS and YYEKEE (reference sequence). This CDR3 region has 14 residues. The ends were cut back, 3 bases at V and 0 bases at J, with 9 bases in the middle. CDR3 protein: CASSSGQMNTEAFF. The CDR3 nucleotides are TGTGCCAGCAGCTCTGGACAGATGAACACTGAAGCTTTCTTT.

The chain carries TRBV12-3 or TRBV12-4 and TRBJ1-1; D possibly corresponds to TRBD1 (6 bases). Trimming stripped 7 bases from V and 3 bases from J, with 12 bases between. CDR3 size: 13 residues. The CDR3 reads CASNVGGYTEAFF. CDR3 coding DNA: TGTGCCAGCAATGTAGGGGGGTACACTGAAGCTTTCTTT.

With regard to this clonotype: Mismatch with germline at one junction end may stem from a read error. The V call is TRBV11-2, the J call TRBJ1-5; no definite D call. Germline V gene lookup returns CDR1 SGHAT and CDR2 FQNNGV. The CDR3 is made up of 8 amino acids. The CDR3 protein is CASSGPLF. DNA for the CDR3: TGTGCCAGCAGCGGGCCCCTTTTT.

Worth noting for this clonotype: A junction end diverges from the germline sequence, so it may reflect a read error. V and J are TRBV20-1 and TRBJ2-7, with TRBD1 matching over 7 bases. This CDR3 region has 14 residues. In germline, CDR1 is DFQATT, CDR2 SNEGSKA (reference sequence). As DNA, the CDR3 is TGCGGTGCTAGGTTCACAGGGGCGAGAAACGAGCAGTACTTC. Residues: CGARFTGARNEQYF.

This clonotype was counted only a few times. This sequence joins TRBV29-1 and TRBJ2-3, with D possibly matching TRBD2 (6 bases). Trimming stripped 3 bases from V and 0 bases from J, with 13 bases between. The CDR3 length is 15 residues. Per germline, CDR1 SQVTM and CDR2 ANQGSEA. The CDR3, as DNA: TGCAGCGTTGATCCAAGCAGCGGGAGCACAGATACGCAGTATTTT. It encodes CSVDPSSGSTDTQYF.

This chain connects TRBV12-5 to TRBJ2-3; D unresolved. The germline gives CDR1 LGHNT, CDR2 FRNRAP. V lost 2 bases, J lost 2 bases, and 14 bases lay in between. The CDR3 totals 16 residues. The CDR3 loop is CASGLIIGQHTDTQYF. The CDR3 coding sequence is TGTGCTAGTGGTTTGATAATAGGGCAGCACACAGATACGCAGTATTTT.

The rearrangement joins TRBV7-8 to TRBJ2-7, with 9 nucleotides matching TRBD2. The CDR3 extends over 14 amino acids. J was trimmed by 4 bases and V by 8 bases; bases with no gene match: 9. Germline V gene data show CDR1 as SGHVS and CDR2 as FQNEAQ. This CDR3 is CASGPREGPYEQYF. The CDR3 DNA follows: TGTGCCAGCGGTCCGCGGGAGGGCCCTTACGAGCAGTACTTC.

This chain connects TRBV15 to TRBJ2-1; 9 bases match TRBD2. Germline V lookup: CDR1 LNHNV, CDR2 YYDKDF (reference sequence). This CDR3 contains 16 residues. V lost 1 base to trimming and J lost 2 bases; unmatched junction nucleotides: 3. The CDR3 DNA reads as TGTGCCACCAGCAGAGGAGGACTAGCGACCTACAATGAGCAGTTCTTC. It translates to CATSRGGLATYNEQFF.

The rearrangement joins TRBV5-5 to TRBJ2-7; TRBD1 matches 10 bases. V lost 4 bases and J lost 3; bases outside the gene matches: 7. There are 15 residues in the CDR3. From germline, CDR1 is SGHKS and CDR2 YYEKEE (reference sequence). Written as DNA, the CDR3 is TGTGCCAGCAGCCCCGGGACAGGGGTTTTCTACGAGCAGTACTTC. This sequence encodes CASSPGTGVFYEQYF.

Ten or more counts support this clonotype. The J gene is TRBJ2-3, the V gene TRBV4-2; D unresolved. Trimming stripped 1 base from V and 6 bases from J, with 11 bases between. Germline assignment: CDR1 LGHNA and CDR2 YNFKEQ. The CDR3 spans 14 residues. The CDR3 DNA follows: TGTGCCAGCAGCCAAGGGGCCTCCCTCGATACGCAGTATTTT. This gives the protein CASSQGASLDTQYF.

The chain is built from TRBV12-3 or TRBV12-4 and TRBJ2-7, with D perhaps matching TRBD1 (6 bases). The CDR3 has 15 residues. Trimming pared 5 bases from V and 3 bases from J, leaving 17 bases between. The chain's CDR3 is CASSPLRGHRYEQYF. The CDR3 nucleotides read TGTGCCAGCAGTCCCCTCAGGGGTCACCGCTACGAGCAGTACTTC.

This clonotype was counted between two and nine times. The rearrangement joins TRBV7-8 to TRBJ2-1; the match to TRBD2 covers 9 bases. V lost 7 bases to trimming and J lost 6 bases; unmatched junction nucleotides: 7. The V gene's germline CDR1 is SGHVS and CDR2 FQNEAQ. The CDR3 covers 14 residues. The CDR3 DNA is TGTGCCAGCAAGACCGGACTAGCGCCCAATGAGCAGTTCTTC. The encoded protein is CASKTGLAPNEQFF.

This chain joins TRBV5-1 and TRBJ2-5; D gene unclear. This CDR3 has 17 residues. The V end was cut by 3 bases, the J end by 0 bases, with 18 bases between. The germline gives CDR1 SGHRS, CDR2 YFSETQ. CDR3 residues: CASSSPARQMYQETQYF. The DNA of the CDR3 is TGCGCCAGCAGCTCCCCTGCTAGGCAGATGTACCAAGAGACCCAGTACTTC.

CDR3 amino acids: CASSESRDLAGELFF. The CDR3 DNA follows: TGTGCCAGCAGTGAATCCCGGGACCTCGCCGGGGAGCTGTTTTTT. This sequence joins TRBV25-1 and TRBJ2-2, with D perhaps given as TRBD1 or TRBD2 (5 bases each). The CDR3 is 15 residues long. Germline V gene data show CDR1 as MGHDK and CDR2 as SYGVNS. V was trimmed by 1 base and J by 6 bases, leaving 12 bases between them.

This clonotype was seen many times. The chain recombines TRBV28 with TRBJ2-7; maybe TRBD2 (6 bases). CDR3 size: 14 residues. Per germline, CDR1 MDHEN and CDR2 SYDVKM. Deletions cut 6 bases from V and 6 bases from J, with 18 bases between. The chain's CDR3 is CASSPQMGGREQYF. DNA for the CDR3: TGTGCCAGCAGCCCACAGATGGGAGGTCGCGAGCAGTACTTC. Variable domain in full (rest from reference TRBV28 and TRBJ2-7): DVKVTQSSRYLVKRTGEKVFLECVQDMDHENMFWYRQDPGLGLRLIYFSYDVKMKEKGDIPEGYSVSREKKERFSLILESASTNQTSMYLCASSPQMGGREQYFGPGTRLTVT.

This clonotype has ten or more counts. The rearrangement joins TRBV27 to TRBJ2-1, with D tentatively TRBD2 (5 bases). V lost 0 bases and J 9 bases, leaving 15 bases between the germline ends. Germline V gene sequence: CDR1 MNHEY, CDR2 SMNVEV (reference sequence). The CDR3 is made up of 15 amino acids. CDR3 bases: TGTGCCAGCAGTTTATCACTGTTCGTAGGGAGTGAGCAGTTCTTC. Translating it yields CASSLSLFVGSEQFF.

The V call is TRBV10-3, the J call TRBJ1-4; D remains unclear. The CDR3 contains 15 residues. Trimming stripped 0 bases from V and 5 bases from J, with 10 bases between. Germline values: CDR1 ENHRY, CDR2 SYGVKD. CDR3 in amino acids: CAISESPGMNEKLFF. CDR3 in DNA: TGTGCCATCAGTGAGTCGCCGGGGATGAATGAAAAACTGTTTTTT.

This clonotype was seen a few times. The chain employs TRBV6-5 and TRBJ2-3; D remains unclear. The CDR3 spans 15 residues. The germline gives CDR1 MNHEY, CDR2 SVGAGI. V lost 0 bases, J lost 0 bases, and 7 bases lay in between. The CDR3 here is CASSYSFQSTDTQYF. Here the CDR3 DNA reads TGTGCCAGCAGTTACTCGTTTCAGAGCACAGATACGCAGTATTTT.